This TCR beta chain was captured in a study of blood T cell repertoires in COVID-19. Overall study context: COVID-19 samples from acute and convalescent phases originated in the United States, Italy and Spain.

Libraries were prepared by immunoSEQ multiplex PCR; TCRdb keeps only in-frame clonotypes and omits some of them. The sample yields 150,000 to 200,000 clones, approximately 88% seen once. Germline CDR1 reads LNHDA; CDR2 reads SQIVND (reference sequence). The V gene end was trimmed by 5 bases and the J gene end by 2 bases; junction bases not matched to a gene: 7. The CDR3 has 17 residues. The gene calls are TRBV19 and TRBJ2-3, with 13 bases matching TRBD2. This TCR was recovered from a woman aged 50 to 60 with acute or convalescent COVID-19. The source material was peripheral blood. The DNA for the CDR3 is TGTGCCAGTAGTTCCCCCGGACTAGCGGGAGTCACAGATACGCAGTATTTT. It yields the protein CASSSPGLAGVTDTQYF.